This entry features one TCR beta chain sequence. Its cognate antigen has yet to be identified. Base quality data are lacking; no much larger clone is found one base away. This specimen's treatment or condition label, per the study, means: approximately 9-day PBMC culture with coronavirus spike peptide pools or control peptides (ViraFEST assay). To expand antigen-specific T cells with peptide pools and then pick out the expanded clonotypes through TCR sequencing, the study relied on the ViraFEST assay. The convalescent patients' positive SARS-CoV-2 PCR tests fell between March and December 2020, which was before the Alpha, Beta and Delta variants emerged in the United States. Over 1.5 million PBMCs per well were cultured in IMDM with roughly 5.2% human AB serum and about 9.7 IU/ml IL-2, plus 10 ug/ml peptide pools. Half of the culture medium was replaced with fresh IL-2-containing medium on days 3 and 7. After less than 12 days of culture, CD4+ T cells were isolated by negative selection using the EasySep CD4+ T cell isolation kit. Ficoll-Paque Plus gradient centrifugation was used to isolate PBMCs from whole blood, and the isolated PBMCs were then either used fresh or cryopreserved at -140C. Triplicate wells were generally used for each culture condition.

The library was obtained by PCR. DNA from cultured CD4+ T cells was subjected to TCR sequencing with the Oncomine TCR Beta short-read assay at the Johns Hopkins FTIC core. The QIAamp micro DNA kit was used to extract genomic DNA from the cultured CD4+ T cells. Oncomine TCR Beta libraries from cultured CD4+ T cells were pooled using unique dual indexes and sequenced on an Illumina iSeq 100. Concerning the study's data processing: Non-productive sequences were removed, and CDR3s that did not start with C, did not end with F or W, or were shorter than 7 amino acids were discarded. Antigen-specific clonotypes were identified using the MANAFEST web application through comparison of peptide-stimulated wells with reference and other culture wells. For a clone to be called positive, the clone needed an FDR below 0.05, an odds ratio above 5, and a productive frequency above 0.1% in at least two of three replicate wells. Clonotypes that were significantly expanded in both SARS-CoV-2 spike wells and at least one common cold coronavirus spike condition were defined as cross-reactive. Using R version 3.6.1, CDR3 homology was evaluated through Levenshtein distances (stringdist) along with unrooted phylogenetic trees (ape). TCRdb handled the public reads itself, with Q25 trimming in fastp and clone calling in MiXCR, and kept productive beta chains. Every entry covers one CDR3 protein and lists the most common genes and DNA from its rows. The V and J calls shown here were made by TCRdb, not taken from the authors' results. The sample records roughly 4,500 distinct CDR3 sequences, over 20% of which are singletons. The ten largest clones take up roughly a fifth of the sample.

CDR1 SGHVS and CDR2 FQNEAQ are derived from the germline V gene. Spanning cysteine to phenylalanine, the CDR3 consists of 15 amino acids. Just CDR3 DNA is preserved here, 45 bases in frame from base 1. V is shortened by 3 bases, J by 7 bases, and the region joining them spans 15 bases. These data originate in a study of vaccination and CD4 T cells after COVID-19 (dated by TCRdb to between 2021 and 2023). Background for the entire study: SARS-CoV-2 positivity had been established in the convalescent patients by nasal swab PCR, and mild disease was recorded in roughly 10 of these patients and severe disease in one. The convalescent cohort comprised six males and four females, including two Hispanic individuals, seven Caucasians, two Asians and one multiracial person. In 10 COVID-19 convalescent patients and a few infection-naive healthy vaccine recipients, researchers compared the spike-specific CD4+ TCR repertoire from before mRNA vaccination with the repertoire from after. As controls, cultures received a CEFX viral epitope pool (the positive control), an HIV-1 Nef peptide pool (the negative control), or no peptide at all. Post-COVID blood samples from convalescent patients were collected a median of around 110 days after diagnosis, with a range of roughly 35 to 170 days. Post-vaccine blood samples were collected a median of about 72 days after the second vaccine dose, ranging from about 13 to 241 days. Each participant got two doses of either the Pfizer-BioNTech BNT162b2 vaccine (n=8) or the Moderna mRNA-1273 vaccine (n=2). Overlapping spike peptide pools from SARS-CoV-2 and from the common cold coronaviruses HCoV-NL63, HCoV-OC43 and HCoV-229E were used as culture stimuli. Broad study findings and their caveats: In convalescent patients, a median roughly 87% of post-vaccine SARS-CoV-2-reactive clones were detected only after vaccination, suggesting vaccine-specific priming. The median count of SARS-CoV-2-reactive clonotypes went up from 20 to 25 after infection to some 38 after vaccination, although the change was not significant. The study included relatively few convalescent patients and did not analyze early timepoints after natural infection. Of the vaccine-specific clones in convalescent patients, 304 of 307, or nearly all, reacted only to SARS-CoV-2 spike and did not cross-react with common cold coronaviruses.

The sample taken for sequencing was CD4+ T cells from blood, cultured in vitro. The clonotype comes from a human donor who had recovered from COVID-19. This sequence uses TRBV7-8 and TRBJ1-4; a tentative D match to TRBD1 spans 5 bases. CDR3 reads: CASSFEGAGVEKLFF. The DNA reads as follows: TGTGCCAGCAGCTTCGAAGGGGCCGGGGTTGAAAAACTGTTTTTT.